A selection of T cell receptor beta chains follows, all from one sample in a study of blood T cells in healthy people across ages. TCRdb processed the 5' RACE reads anew with MiXCR; each CDR3 protein has one entry. The sample records hundreds of thousands of distinct CDR3 sequences, under 70% being singletons. Material for sequencing was blood. All receptors derive from a man aged 55-75 years in good health. The CDR3 runs from the conserved cysteine through the conserved F or W. Fields, in order: V gene, J gene, D gene, CDR3 length, clone size, CDR3 DNA, CDR3 protein. D genes are given only for firm matches. Clone size is given for some rows only: seen once, a few or many times, or a class if the clone is expanded.

TRBV10-1	TRBJ2-5	-	13	few	TGCGCCAGCATAACTACCTCTCAAGAGACCCAGTACTTC	CASITTSQETQYF
TRBV5-1	TRBJ1-1	-	13	many	TGCGCCAGCAGCTGGAAAGGAGACACTGAAGCTTTCTTT	CASSWKGDTEAFF
TRBV28	TRBJ2-7	-	12	-	TGTGCCAGCAGTTCCATACCATACGAGCAGTACTTC	CASSSIPYEQYF
TRBV12-3/TRBV12-4	TRBJ1-6	-	15	-	TGTGCCAGCAGGTTAGGTGGGATGTATAATTCACCCCTCCACTTT	CASRLGGMYNSPLHF
TRBV20-1	TRBJ2-5	TRBD2	14	-	TGCAGTGCTAGATTGACGGGGGGCCAAGAGACCCAGTACTTC	CSARLTGGQETQYF
TRBV14	TRBJ2-7	TRBD2	16	-	TGTGCCAGCAGCCCCCTGGGGGGACTACCTCCTTACGAGCAGTACTTC	CASSPLGGLPPYEQYF
TRBV7-2	TRBJ1-4	-	15	few	TGTGCCAGCAGCTTAGTGGCGGGAGAAGGGGAAAAACTGTTTTTT	CASSLVAGEGEKLFF
TRBV28	TRBJ2-1	TRBD2	15	-	TGTGCCAGCAGTTACAAAGCGGGAGAGAACAATGAGCAGTTCTTC	CASSYKAGENNEQFF
TRBV7-9	TRBJ1-1	-	15	few	TGTGCCAGCAGCTTAGAGGGGACGGTGAACACTGAAGCTTTCTTT	CASSLEGTVNTEAFF
TRBV7-2	TRBJ2-1	-	13	few	TGTGCCAGCACCCAAACCCGGGACAATGAGCAGTTCTTC	CASTQTRDNEQFF
TRBV20-1	TRBJ2-5	TRBD1	15	-	TGCAGTGCTTTTCCCGGGACAGGGTCGCAAGAGACCCAGTACTTC	CSAFPGTGSQETQYF
TRBV11-2	TRBJ2-7	TRBD1	15	-	TGTGCCAGCAGGCGTACGGGACAGGGGGCAAGGGAGCAGTACTTC	CASRRTGQGAREQYF
TRBV6-5	TRBJ2-6	-	16	once	TGTGCCAGCAGCACGGACAGAAGCTCTGGGGCCAACGTCCTGACTTTC	CASSTDRSSGANVLTF
TRBV4-2	TRBJ1-5	-	15	-	TGTGCCAGCAGCCCACCAGGGTACGACAATCAGCCCCAGCATTTT	CASSPPGYDNQPQHF
TRBV5-1	TRBJ2-5	-	16	-	TGCGCCAGCAGCTTGGTCGGACAGCCAGACCAAGAGACCCAGTACTTC	CASSLVGQPDQETQYF
TRBV6-5	TRBJ2-5	-	15	-	TGTGCCAGCAGCAAGCCAAGCAGAGTTAGGGAGACCCAGTACTTC	CASSKPSRVRETQYF
TRBV10-3	TRBJ2-5	TRBD2	15	few	TGTGCCATCAGTGAGTTTAGCGGGGCACAAGAGACCCAGTACTTC	CAISEFSGAQETQYF